The 19 T cell receptor beta chains in this list originate from one sample, sequenced in a study of blood T cell repertoires in COVID-19. The table came from immunoSEQ multiplex PCR; TCRdb's copy has only in-frame clones and leaves some out. The data contain 100,000 or so clones, around 92% of them seen just once; the ten biggest clones take up 5% to 6%. Sample: peripheral blood. The receptors here all came from a man between 50 and 59 years old with active COVID-19.

The V gene is TRBV30, the J gene TRBJ1-3; possible D gene TRBD1, 5 bases. Germline CDR1 and CDR2: GTSNPN and SVGIG (reference sequence). V dropped 0 bases and J dropped 8 bases, with 14 bases sitting between them. The CDR3 is 14 amino acids. CDR3 protein: CAWSVRPPGDTIYF. CDR3 coding DNA: TGTGCCTGGAGTGTACGTCCCCCGGGGGACACCATATATTTT.

This chain joins TRBV5-1 and TRBJ2-5; 15 nucleotides agree with TRBD2. Trimming removed 5 bases from V and 4 bases from J; junction bases left unmatched: 12. Germline V gives CDR1 SGHRS, CDR2 YFSETQ. This CDR3 comprises 18 residues. The CDR3 region is CASSPGTSGRFFAETQYF. The CDR3 nucleotides read TGCGCCAGCAGTCCCGGGACTAGCGGGAGGTTTTTCGCAGAGACCCAGTACTTC.

V gene TRBV30 combines with J gene TRBJ1-1; D is undetermined. The length of the CDR3 is 11 residues. Germline CDR1 GTSNPN, CDR2 SVGIG (reference sequence). V lost 0 bases and J 8 bases, leaving 7 bases between the germline ends. The CDR3 sequence: CAWSVSVEAFF. The CDR3 DNA reads TGTGCCTGGAGTGTGAGTGTAGAAGCTTTCTTT.

V is TRBV27 and J is TRBJ2-1, with D unresolved. The germline V gene encodes CDR1 MNHEY and CDR2 SMNVEV (reference sequence). The CDR3 has 12 amino acids. V lost 8 bases, J lost 0 bases, and 5 bases lay in between. The CDR3 reads CASFRSYNEQFF. DNA of the CDR3: TGTGCCAGCTTCCGCTCCTACAATGAGCAGTTCTTC.

The chain recombines TRBV6-6 with TRBJ2-1; D is possibly TRBD1 (6 bases). V dropped 5 bases and J dropped 7 bases, with 18 bases sitting between them. The CDR3 has 15 amino acids. Germline V lookup: CDR1 MNHNY, CDR2 SVGAGI (reference sequence). The CDR3 loop reads CASSKGQGLLNEQFF. The CDR3 DNA reads TGTGCCAGCAGTAAGGGGCAGGGGCTATTGAATGAGCAGTTCTTC.

The chain couples TRBV7-3 to TRBJ2-3; tentative D call: TRBD1 (5 bases). Germline CDR1 is SGHTA and CDR2 is FQGTGA. This CDR3 contains 15 residues. V lost 5 bases and J 0 bases, leaving 12 bases between the germline ends. CDR3 DNA sequence: TGTGCCAGCAGCCCAGGACAAGCCAGCACAGATACGCAGTATTTT. It codes for CASSPGQASTDTQYF.

V and J are TRBV6-5 and TRBJ1-1; 9 bases line up with TRBD1. Germline V lookup: CDR1 MNHEY, CDR2 SVGAGI. Trimming cost V 0 bases and J 5 bases; bases outside gene matches: 4. This CDR3 is 15 amino acids long. CDR3 in DNA: TGTGCCAGCAGTTACTCGGGACAGGGTTTAACTGAAGCTTTCTTT. This sequence encodes CASSYSGQGLTEAFF.

With respect to this clone: The junction departs from germline at one end; a sequencing error may be responsible. The chain is built from TRBV28 and TRBJ1-1; D uncertain. The CDR3 covers 11 residues. From germline, CDR1 is MDHEN and CDR2 SYDVKM. CDR3: CASSAPSDRGF. The CDR3, as DNA: TGTGCCAGCAGTGCACCCAGCGACCGAGGGTTT.

This clone was counted a single time. The chain carries TRBV28 and TRBJ2-3; D gene ambiguous. V was pared by 5 bases and J by 5 bases, with 5 bases between. The CDR3 has 11 amino acids. Per the germline V gene, CDR1 is MDHEN and CDR2 is SYDVKM. CDR3 residues: CASSLRDTQYF. In nucleotides, the CDR3 is TGTGCCAGCAGTCTTAGAGATACGCAGTATTTT. The entire variable domain, with the rest obtained from reference TRBV28 and TRBJ2-3, is as follows: DVKVTQSSRYLVKRTGEKVFLECVQDMDHENMFWYRQDPGLGLRLIYFSYDVKMKEKGDIPEGYSVSREKKERFSLILESASTNQTSMYLCASSLRDTQYFGPGTRLTVL.

The CDR3 DNA is TGTGCCAGCAGCTTGCCCACCTGGACAGGGGCGTTGAACACTGAAGCTTTCTTT. This codes for CASSLPTWTGALNTEAFF. This rearrangement joins TRBV5-6 to TRBJ1-1; 9 nucleotides match TRBD1. CDR1 is SGHDT, CDR2 YYEEEE, per germline. This CDR3 is built from 18 residues. The ends lost 1 base at V and 0 bases at J; junction bases unmatched: 10.

This sequence joins TRBV6-5 and TRBJ1-4; D remains unclear. The CDR3 contains 14 residues. Germline V CDR1 and CDR2: MNHEY, SVGAGI. The V end lost 0 bases, the J end lost 7 bases, and 9 bases lay between the germline ends. The CDR3 protein is CASSYSRVGEKLFF. Written as DNA, the CDR3 is TGTGCCAGCAGTTACTCGAGAGTCGGTGAAAAACTGTTTTTT.

This sequence joins TRBV28 and TRBJ2-7; 8 nucleotides match TRBD1. CDR1 is MDHEN, CDR2 SYDVKM, per germline. The length of the CDR3 is 13 residues. V lost 6 bases, J lost 5 bases, and 6 bases stayed unmatched. The CDR3 coding sequence is TGTGCCAGCAGGCGGACAGGGCTCGACGAGCAGTACTTC. Its protein is CASRRTGLDEQYF.

V is TRBV29-1 and J is TRBJ1-6; no clear D. The CDR3 contains 13 residues. CDR1 SQVTM and CDR2 ANQGSEA come from the germline V gene. Trimming removed 7 bases at V and 9 bases at J, with 16 bases between. The DNA for the CDR3 is TGCAGCGCCGGGGATCGAGAAGGTTCACCCCTCCACTTT. This sequence encodes CSAGDREGSPLHF. Drawing the rest from reference TRBV29-1 and TRBJ1-6, the complete variable domain is SAVISQKPSRDICQRGTSLTIQCQVDSQVTMMFWYRQQPGQSLTLIATANQGSEATYESGFVIDKFPISRPNLTFSTLTVSNMSPEDSSIYLCSAGDREGSPLHFGNGTRLTVT.

The chain has TRBV30 and TRBJ1-1, with a possible D match to TRBD1 (5 bases). Germline V lookup: CDR1 GTSNPN, CDR2 SVGIG (reference sequence). The ends were cut back, 3 bases at V and 4 bases at J, with 9 bases in the middle. The CDR3 sequence is 12 residues long. CDR3 sequence (DNA): TGTGCCTGGAGCCAGGGCTTCACTGAAGCTTTCTTT. Encoded protein: CAWSQGFTEAFF.

This clone has only one observation. The rearrangement uses TRBV19 and TRBJ2-1; 10 bases are shared with TRBD2. The V gene end was trimmed by 8 bases and the J gene end by 10 bases; junction bases not matched to a gene: 14. The CDR3 sequence is 15 residues long. Germline V gene lookup returns CDR1 LNHDA and CDR2 SQIVND (reference sequence). CDR3 amino acids: CASSLVLAGAPEQFF. The CDR3 DNA reads as TGTGCCAGTTCCCTGGTTCTAGCGGGAGCCCCGGAGCAGTTCTTC.

The CDR3 sequence: CASRTTGWSGNTIYF. The DNA of the CDR3 is TGTGCCAGCAGAACTACAGGGTGGAGTGGAAACACCATATATTTT. J is TRBJ1-3 and V is TRBV28; a weak D match, TRBD1 (6 bases). The germline V gene has CDR1 MDHEN and CDR2 SYDVKM. V lost 6 bases and J lost 3, with 15 bases in between. The CDR3 contains 15 residues.

The table lists this clone with a few counts. The V and J genes are TRBV4-2 and TRBJ2-7, with D possibly being TRBD1 (5 bases). CDR1 is LGHNA, CDR2 YNFKEQ, per germline. The CDR3 contains 12 residues. V dropped 1 base and J dropped 7 bases, with 8 bases sitting between them. This CDR3 is CASSQGGREQYF. For the CDR3, the DNA is TGTGCCAGCAGCCAAGGGGGCCGGGAGCAGTACTTC.

This chain links TRBV27 with TRBJ2-7, with 13 bases lining up with TRBD2. The germline gives CDR1 MNHEY, CDR2 SMNVEV (reference sequence). This CDR3 contains 17 residues. The V segment lost 2 bases and the J segment 3 bases; nucleotides outside the gene matches: 7. The CDR3 sequence is CASSLTVGTSGNYEQYF. The CDR3, as DNA: TGTGCCAGCAGTTTAACTGTGGGGACTAGCGGGAACTACGAGCAGTACTTC.

V and J are TRBV14 and TRBJ1-2; a possible D gene is TRBD1 (5 bases). The CDR3 consists of 14 residues. The V and J ends lost 1 base and 4 bases respectively, with 10 bases between them. Germline V gene data show CDR1 as SGHDN and CDR2 as FVKESK. As DNA, the CDR3 is TGTGCCAGCAGCCAAGTGCGGACACCCTATGGCTACACCTTC. Its protein is CASSQVRTPYGYTF.